The source of this T cell receptor beta chain is a study of T-cell reconstitution after alpha-beta-depleted transplantation in children. The TCRbeta library incorporated unique molecular identifiers. TCRdb re-derived calls from the PCR reads in MiXCR, one entry per CDR3 protein. The table has approximately 400,000 distinct CDR3 sequences, approximately 10% seen once. The sample in question was PBMCs from the stem cell graft donor, obtained from the stem cell graft. The TCR originated in a human donor who donated a stem cell graft to a child with acute myeloid leukemia.

CDR3 protein: CSASSSPYEQYF. The CDR3 region has the DNA TGCAGCGCCTCCTCAAGTCCCTACGAGCAGTACTTC. The chain recombines TRBV29-1 with TRBJ2-7, with D unclear. Trimming cost V 7 bases and J 2 bases, with 12 bases left between them. The germline V gene encodes CDR1 SQVTM and CDR2 ANQGSEA. This CDR3 region has 12 residues.